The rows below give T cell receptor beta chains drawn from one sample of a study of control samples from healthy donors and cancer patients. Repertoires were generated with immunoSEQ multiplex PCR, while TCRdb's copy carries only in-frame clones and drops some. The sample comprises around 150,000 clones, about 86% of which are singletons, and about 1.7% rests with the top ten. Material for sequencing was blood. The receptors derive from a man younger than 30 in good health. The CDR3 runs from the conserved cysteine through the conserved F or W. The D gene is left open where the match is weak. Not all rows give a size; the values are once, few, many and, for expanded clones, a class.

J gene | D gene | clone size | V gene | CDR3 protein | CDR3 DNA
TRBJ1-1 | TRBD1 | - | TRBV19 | CASSMGTGADSTEAFF | TGTGCCAGTAGTATGGGGACAGGGGCGGATAGCACTGAAGCTTTCTTT
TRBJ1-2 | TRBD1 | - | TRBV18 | CASSALQGNYGYTF | TGTGCCAGCTCAGCACTACAGGGGAACTATGGCTACACCTTC
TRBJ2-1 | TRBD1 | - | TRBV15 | CATSRGRGEGAAYNEQFF | TGTGCCACCAGCAGAGGGCGCGGCGAGGGGGCGGCCTACAATGAGCAGTTCTTC
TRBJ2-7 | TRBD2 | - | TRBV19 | CASSAGTSGVVYEQYF | TGTGCCAGTAGTGCCGGGACTAGCGGGGTTGTGTACGAGCAGTACTTC
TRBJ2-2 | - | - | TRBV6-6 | CASSPWRAGTSPSNTGELFF | TGTGCCAGCAGCCCCTGGAGGGCAGGGACATCCCCCTCGAACACCGGGGAGCTGTTTTTT
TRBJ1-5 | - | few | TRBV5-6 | CASSLRSSQTTIQPQHF | TGTGCCAGCAGCTTGCGTTCATCACAGACAACAATACAGCCCCAGCATTTT
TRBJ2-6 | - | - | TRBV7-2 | CASSEPLRGANVLTF | TGTGCCAGCAGCGAACCTCTCAGGGGGGCCAACGTCCTGACTTTC
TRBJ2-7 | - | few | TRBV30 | CAWSGFRGGHEQYF | TGTGCCTGGAGTGGATTCAGGGGTGGCCACGAGCAGTACTTC
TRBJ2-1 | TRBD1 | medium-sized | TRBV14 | CASSPPFGQAYNEQFF | TGTGCCAGCAGCCCCCCCTTCGGACAGGCCTACAATGAGCAGTTCTTC
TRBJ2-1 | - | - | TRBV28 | CASPPTREAGWSYNEQFF | TGTGCCAGCCCCCCTACGCGGGAAGCTGGATGGTCCTACAATGAGCAGTTCTTC
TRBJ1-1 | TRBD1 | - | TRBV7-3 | CASSPQGENTEAFF | TGTGCCAGCAGCCCTCAGGGGGAGAACACTGAAGCTTTCTTT
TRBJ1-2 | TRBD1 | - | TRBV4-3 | CASSTTTGSNYGYTF | TGCGCCAGCAGCACAACGACAGGGTCTAACTATGGCTACACCTTC
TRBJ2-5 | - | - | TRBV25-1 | CASSELSQETQYF | TGTGCCAGCAGTGAATTGTCCCAAGAGACCCAGTACTTC
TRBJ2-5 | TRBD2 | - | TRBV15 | CATSRDYAGVNSETQYF | TGTGCCACCAGCAGAGATTATGCGGGGGTGAATTCGGAGACCCAGTACTTC
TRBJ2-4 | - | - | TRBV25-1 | CASSEYSQGGKGNIQYF | TGTGCCAGCAGTGAATACTCCCAGGGGGGGAAGGGAAACATTCAGTACTTC
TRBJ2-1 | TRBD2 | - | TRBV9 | CASSTSLLAGEHNEQFF | TGTGCCAGCAGCACCTCCCTCCTAGCGGGGGAACACAATGAGCAGTTCTTC
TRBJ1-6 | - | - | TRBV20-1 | CSASAGFGSPLHF | TGCAGTGCTAGTGCGGGGTTCGGTTCACCCCTCCACTTT
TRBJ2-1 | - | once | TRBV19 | CASSIDQNNEQFF | TGTGCCAGTAGTATAGATCAGAACAATGAGCAGTTCTTC
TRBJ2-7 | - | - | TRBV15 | CATSREQAGSYEQYF | TGTGCCACCAGCAGAGAGCAGGCCGGGTCCTACGAGCAGTACTTC
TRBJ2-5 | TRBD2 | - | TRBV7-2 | CASSPALAGQETQYF | TGTGCCAGCAGCCCGGCCCTAGCGGGTCAAGAGACCCAGTACTTC
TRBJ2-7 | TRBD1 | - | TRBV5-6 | CASSFLQGAYEQYF | TGTGCCAGCAGCTTTCTACAGGGGGCCTACGAGCAGTACTTC
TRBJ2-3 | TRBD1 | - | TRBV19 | CASSGTGGFTDTQYF | TGTGCCAGTAGCGGGACAGGGGGCTTCACAGATACGCAGTATTTT
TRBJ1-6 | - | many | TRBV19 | CASSIGLNSPLHF | TGTGCCAGTAGTATAGGACTCAATTCACCCCTCCACTTT
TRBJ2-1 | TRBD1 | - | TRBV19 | CASSSPPGTGYNEQFF | TGTGCCAGTAGTTCCCCACCCGGGACAGGATACAATGAGCAGTTCTTC
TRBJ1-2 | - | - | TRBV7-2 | CASSPLPGLDYGYTF | TGTGCCAGCAGCCCTTTGCCTGGGTTGGACTATGGCTACACCTTC
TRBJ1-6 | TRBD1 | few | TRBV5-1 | CASSLDRGPSPLHF | TGCGCCAGCAGCTTGGACAGGGGGCCCTCACCCCTCCACTTT
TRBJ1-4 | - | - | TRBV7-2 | CASSLAGSSEKLFF | TGTGCCAGCAGCTTAGCGGGCAGTTCTGAAAAACTGTTTTTT
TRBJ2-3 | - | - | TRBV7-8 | CASSPMGDTQYF | TGTGCCAGCAGCCCCATGGGAGATACGCAGTATTTT
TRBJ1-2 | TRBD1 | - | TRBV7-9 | CASSFWAGGAYGYTF | TGTGCCAGCAGCTTCTGGGCAGGGGGCGCCTATGGCTACACCTTC